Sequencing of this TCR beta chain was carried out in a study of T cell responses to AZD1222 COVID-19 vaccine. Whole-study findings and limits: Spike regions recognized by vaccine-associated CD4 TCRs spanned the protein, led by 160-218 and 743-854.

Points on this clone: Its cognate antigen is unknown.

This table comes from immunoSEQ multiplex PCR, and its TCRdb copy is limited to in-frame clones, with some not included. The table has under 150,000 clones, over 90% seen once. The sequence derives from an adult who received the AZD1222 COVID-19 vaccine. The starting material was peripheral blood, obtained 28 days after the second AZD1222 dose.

CDR3: CASSLRGDREGYTF. CDR3 nucleotide sequence: TGTGCCAGCAGCTTAAGGGGGGACAGGGAGGGCTACACCTTC. The chain recombines TRBV7-2 with TRBJ1-2; 9 positions match TRBD1. Germline loops: CDR1 SGHTA, CDR2 FQGNSA. Trimming cost V 2 bases and J 8 bases; bases outside gene matches: 6. There are 14 residues in the CDR3.